This is a list of T cell receptor beta chains from one sample in a study of blood T cell repertoires in COVID-19. The data were produced by immunoSEQ multiplex PCR, yet TCRdb's version contains in-frame clones alone and is incomplete. The sample holds 90,000 to 150,000 clones, around 89% seen once. The source material was peripheral blood. These receptors originate from a human donor with acute or convalescent COVID-19. The donor label of this sample is uncertain. The CDR3 runs from the conserved cysteine through the conserved F or W. The D gene is left open where the match is weak. Not all rows give a size; the values are once, few, many and, for expanded clones, a class.

v_call: TRBV29-1; clone_size: -; d_call: TRBD2; j_call: TRBJ2-3; cdr3_nt: TGCAGCGTTGAAGACCGACTAGCGGAGGATACGCAGTATTTT; cdr3_aa: CSVEDRLAEDTQYF
v_call: TRBV27; clone_size: once; d_call: TRBD1; j_call: TRBJ1-1; cdr3_nt: TGTGCCAGCAGTTTGCAGGGGGGCACTGAAGCTTTCTTT; cdr3_aa: CASSLQGGTEAFF
v_call: TRBV19; clone_size: -; d_call: -; j_call: TRBJ2-1; cdr3_nt: TGTGCCAGTAGTATTGGGCAGAACAATGAGCAGTTCTTC; cdr3_aa: CASSIGQNNEQFF
v_call: TRBV5-6; clone_size: -; d_call: -; j_call: TRBJ2-7; cdr3_nt: TGTGCCAGCAGCCCAGGGGCGAGCTCCTACGAGCAGTACTTC; cdr3_aa: CASSPGASSYEQYF
v_call: TRBV21-1; clone_size: -; d_call: -; j_call: TRBJ2-2; cdr3_nt: TGTGCCAGCAGCGCCCCGGACAGGGGATCCGGGGAGCTGTTTTTT; cdr3_aa: CASSAPDRGSGELFF
v_call: TRBV24-1; clone_size: -; d_call: TRBD2; j_call: TRBJ2-5; cdr3_nt: TGTGCCACCAGTTCGACTAGCGGAGCCAGTGAGACCCAGTACTTC; cdr3_aa: CATSSTSGASETQYF
v_call: TRBV27; clone_size: -; d_call: TRBD1; j_call: TRBJ1-6; cdr3_nt: TGTGCCAGCAGTTCGGACAGGCCGAGCTCCTATAATTCACCCCTCCACTTT; cdr3_aa: CASSSDRPSSYNSPLHF
v_call: TRBV4-2; clone_size: few; d_call: -; j_call: TRBJ2-2; cdr3_nt: TGTGCCAGCAGCCCCCCCCTAGCGACCAGAGGCGGGGAGCTGTTTTTT; cdr3_aa: CASSPPLATRGGELFF
v_call: TRBV4-1; clone_size: -; d_call: TRBD2; j_call: TRBJ2-7; cdr3_nt: TGCGCCAGCAGCCAAGGGGACTACTTGACCGACGAGCAGTACTTC; cdr3_aa: CASSQGDYLTDEQYF
v_call: TRBV6-1; clone_size: -; d_call: -; j_call: TRBJ1-1; cdr3_nt: TGTGCCAGCAGGCTATACACTGAAGCTTTCTTT; cdr3_aa: CASRLYTEAFF
v_call: TRBV11-2; clone_size: -; d_call: TRBD1; j_call: TRBJ1-4; cdr3_nt: TGTGCCAGCAGCTTAGGGACAGGGGATGGTGAAAAACTGTTTTTT; cdr3_aa: CASSLGTGDGEKLFF
v_call: TRBV25-1; clone_size: -; d_call: TRBD2; j_call: TRBJ2-7; cdr3_nt: TGTGCCAGCAGTGAATATACTAGCGGGTCCTACGAGCAGTACTTC; cdr3_aa: CASSEYTSGSYEQYF
v_call: TRBV7-9; clone_size: -; d_call: TRBD1; j_call: TRBJ1-6; cdr3_nt: TGTGCCAGCAGCTTGACAGGGGACAATTCACCCCTCCACTTT; cdr3_aa: CASSLTGDNSPLHF
v_call: TRBV5-6; clone_size: -; d_call: TRBD2; j_call: TRBJ2-3; cdr3_nt: TGTGCCAGCAGCCAAACAGCGGGGGAGCCCACAGATACGCAGTATTTT; cdr3_aa: CASSQTAGEPTDTQYF
v_call: TRBV5-1; clone_size: -; d_call: TRBD2; j_call: TRBJ2-3; cdr3_nt: TGCGCCAGCAGCTTGGGAGCGACTAGCGTCACAGATACGCAGTATTTT; cdr3_aa: CASSLGATSVTDTQYF
v_call: TRBV19; clone_size: -; d_call: -; j_call: TRBJ2-2; cdr3_nt: TGTGCCAGTTCGGGAGTATCCACCGGGGAGCTGTTTTTT; cdr3_aa: CASSGVSTGELFF
v_call: TRBV5-4; clone_size: -; d_call: -; j_call: TRBJ1-2; cdr3_nt: TGTGCCAGCAGCTTAGGGGAAACCAATGGCTACACCTTC; cdr3_aa: CASSLGETNGYTF
v_call: TRBV5-1; clone_size: -; d_call: -; j_call: TRBJ2-7; cdr3_nt: TGCGCCAGCAGCTTGCCCCAGGTCTCCTACGAGCAGTACTTC; cdr3_aa: CASSLPQVSYEQYF
v_call: TRBV12-3/TRBV12-4; clone_size: -; d_call: -; j_call: TRBJ2-2; cdr3_nt: TGTGCCAGCAGTTTAGCAGGGGCCGGGGAGCTGTTTTTT; cdr3_aa: CASSLAGAGELFF